The present T cell receptor (beta chain) was sequenced within a study of regulatory T cells in long-lasting Graves disease. Study-level results: Segments TRBV28, TRBJ1-2 and TRBJ2-5 showed preferential usage in persistent disease.

The CDR3 has 15 amino acids. V was cut by 5 bases and J by 4 bases, with 15 bases left in between. This clonotype has more than one count but fewer than ten. Its specificity is not known. According to the study, TCR beta libraries were built with iRepertoire HTBI primers and CDR3-region Arm-PCR. As originally analysed: 62 TRBV and roughly 13 TRBJ segments were identified across samples. TCRdb re-called the multiplex PCR reads with MiXCR, one entry per CDR3 protein. TCRdb assigned the V and J calls; the authors' analysis was not used. The sample shows around 400,000 distinct CDR3 sequences, roughly a sixth of them seen only once. Stated time point: newly diagnosed GD, antithyroid drugs for less than 3 months. RNA isolated from PBMCs was used to make the TCR library. Graves' disease diagnosis followed American Thyroid Association guidelines. Collection of peripheral blood (about 10 milliliters) was done using EDTA tubes.

The specimen comprised peripheral blood mononuclear cells (PBMCs), sampled at new diagnosis, from a patient treated with antithyroid drugs. This TCR was sampled from a female donor with Graves disease. The chain combines TRBV12-3 or TRBV12-4 with TRBJ2-4; maybe TRBD1 (7 bases). The DNA for the CDR3 is TGTGCCAGCAGTACCACGACAGGGAGGAAAAACATTCAGTACTTC. Its translation: CASSTTTGRKNIQYF.